The present entry profiles one T cell receptor beta chain with its context. This sample was included in a study of T cells in Graves' hyperthyroidism and ophthalmopathy. For the study at large: At the time of initial diagnosis and before any treatment, peripheral blood was collected.

This CDR3 comprises 14 residues. Unmatched junction bases numbered 9, after V lost 5 bases and J lost 7 bases. Germline CDR1 reads SQVTM; CDR2 reads ANQGSEA. TCR beta CDR3 regions were amplified from RNA. First-round RT-PCR of the TCR CDR3 relied on the HTBI primer set. TCRdb re-analysed the multiplex PCR reads in MiXCR, keeping a single row per CDR3 protein. Here the sample spans 600,000 to 800,000 distinct CDR3 sequences, 35% being singletons. The source is a woman aged 35 to 49 with Graves' hyperthyroidism. The sample taken for sequencing was blood. The gene calls are TRBV29-1 and TRBJ1-4, with 8 positions matching TRBD1. CDR3 in amino acids: CSVLPGQVCEKLFF. For the CDR3, the DNA is TGCAGCGTTCTCCCGGGACAGGTTTGTGAAAAACTGTTTTTT.